This TCR beta chain was sequenced for a study of tumor-infiltrating lymphocytes in primary liver carcinoma. In the study overall: These patients were men and women whose ages were 30 to 69 years. The study reported T1-T3 N0M0 tumors spanning 4.2 to 10 cm.

As concerns this clonotype: The antigen is unknown. Relative to the germline gene, one junction end is altered; a read error may explain this.

The investigators made TCR beta cDNA from approximately 510 ng total RNA, using a constant-region primer. Generation of the TCR beta libraries relied on three nested multiplex PCR rounds using slightly modified ARM-PCR. In the first two PCR rounds, TRBV1-TRBV30 forward primers were paired with a C-beta reverse primer, and each round lasted around 10 cycles. TCRdb analysed the multiplex PCR reads with MiXCR anew, one entry per CDR3 protein. Of 330,000 or so distinct CDR3 sequences in the sample, approximately 65% were seen once. Blood RNA came from unsorted whole blood; germline DNA was also extracted. Whole-study findings and limits: The study found tumor-adjacent and tumor-blood pairs overlapped less than tumor region pairs.

From germline, CDR1 is WSHSY and CDR2 SAAADI. This CDR3 has 14 amino acids. The sample consisted of peripheral blood. This chain uses TRBV10-2 with TRBJ1-5; D unclear. The TCR was taken from a man in his forties with primary liver carcinoma and hepatitis B virus infection. CDR3 nucleotide sequence: TGCGCCAACAGTTCGGGAAGTAGCAATCAGCCCCAGCATTTT. Translation gives CANSSGSSNQPQHF.